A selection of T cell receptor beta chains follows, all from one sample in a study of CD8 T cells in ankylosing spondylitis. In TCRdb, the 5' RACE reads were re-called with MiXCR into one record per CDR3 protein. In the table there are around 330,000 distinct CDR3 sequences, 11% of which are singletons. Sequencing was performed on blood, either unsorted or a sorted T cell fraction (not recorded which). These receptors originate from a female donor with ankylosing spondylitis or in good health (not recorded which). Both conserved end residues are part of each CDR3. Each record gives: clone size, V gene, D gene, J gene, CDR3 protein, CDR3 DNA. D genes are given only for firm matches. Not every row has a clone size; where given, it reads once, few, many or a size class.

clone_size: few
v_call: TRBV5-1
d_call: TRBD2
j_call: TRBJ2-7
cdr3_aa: CASSLQPGTSGSSPEQYF
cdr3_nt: TGCGCCAGCAGCTTGCAGCCCGGGACTAGCGGGAGTAGTCCCGAGCAGTACTTC

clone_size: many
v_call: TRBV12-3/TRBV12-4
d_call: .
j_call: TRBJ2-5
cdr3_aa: CASSTGHIFQETQYF
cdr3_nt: TGTGCCAGCAGTACAGGGCACATATTCCAAGAGACCCAGTACTTC

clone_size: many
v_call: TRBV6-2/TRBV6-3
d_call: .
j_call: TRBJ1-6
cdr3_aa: CASSSTTPTIRSSYNSPLHF
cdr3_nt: TGTGCCAGCAGTTCCACTACCCCGACAATCAGGAGCTCCTATAATTCACCCCTCCACTTT

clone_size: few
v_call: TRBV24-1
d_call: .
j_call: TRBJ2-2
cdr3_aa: CATSTEGRNTGELFF
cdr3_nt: TGTGCCACCAGTACGGAGGGGCGGAACACCGGGGAGCTGTTTTTT

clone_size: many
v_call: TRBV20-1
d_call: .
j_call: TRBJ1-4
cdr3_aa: CSARDLLGGDNEKLFF
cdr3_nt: TGCAGTGCTAGAGATTTGCTGGGGGGAGATAATGAAAAACTGTTTTTT

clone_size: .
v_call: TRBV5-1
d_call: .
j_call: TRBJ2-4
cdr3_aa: CASSLAPLEEIQYF
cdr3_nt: TGCGCCAGCAGCTTGGCACCGCTGGAAGAAATTCAGTACTTC

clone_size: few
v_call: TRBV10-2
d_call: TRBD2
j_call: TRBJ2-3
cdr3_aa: CASSEDLAGGPGSDTQYF
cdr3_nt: TGCGCCAGCAGTGAAGACCTAGCGGGGGGGCCCGGCTCAGATACGCAGTATTTT

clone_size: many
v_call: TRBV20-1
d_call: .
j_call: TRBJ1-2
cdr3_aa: CSAPSPTNYGYTF
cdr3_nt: TGCAGTGCACCGAGCCCTACTAACTATGGCTACACCTTC

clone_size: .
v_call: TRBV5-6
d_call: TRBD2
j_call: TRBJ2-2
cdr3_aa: CASSFGLVPGELFF
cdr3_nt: TGTGCCAGCAGCTTCGGACTAGTTCCCGGGGAGCTGTTTTTT

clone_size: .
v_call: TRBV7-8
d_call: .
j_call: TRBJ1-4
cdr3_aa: CASSLVWGIGEKLFF
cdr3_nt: TGTGCCAGCAGCTTAGTATGGGGCATTGGTGAAAAACTGTTTTTT

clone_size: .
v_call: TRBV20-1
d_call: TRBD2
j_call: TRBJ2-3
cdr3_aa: CSAGGLAGADTQYF
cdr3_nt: TGCAGTGCAGGGGGACTAGCGGGAGCAGATACGCAGTATTTT

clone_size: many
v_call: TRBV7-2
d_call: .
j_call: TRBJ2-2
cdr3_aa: CASMRKADFTGELFF
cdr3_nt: TGTGCCAGCATGAGAAAGGCGGATTTCACCGGGGAGCTGTTTTTT

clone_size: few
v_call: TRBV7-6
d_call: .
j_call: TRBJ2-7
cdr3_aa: CASSLRAGRDYEQYF
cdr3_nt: TGTGCCAGCAGCTTACGGGCCGGCAGGGACTACGAGCAGTACTTC

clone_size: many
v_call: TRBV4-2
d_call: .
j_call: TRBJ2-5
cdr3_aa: CASSLTQTAPQETQYF
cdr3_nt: TGTGCCAGCAGCCTTACTCAGACAGCTCCCCAAGAGACCCAGTACTTC

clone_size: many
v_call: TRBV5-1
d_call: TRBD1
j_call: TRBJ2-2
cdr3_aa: CASSLRDSGNTGELFF
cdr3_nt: TGCGCCAGCAGCCTAAGGGACAGCGGCAACACCGGGGAGCTGTTTTTT

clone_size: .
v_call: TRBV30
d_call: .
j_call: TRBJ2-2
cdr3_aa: CAWSAPQFETGELFF
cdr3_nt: TGTGCCTGGAGTGCCCCCCAGTTCGAGACCGGGGAGCTGTTTTTT